These T cell receptor beta chains were read from a single sample in a study of patients and donors after allogeneic stem cell transplantation. TCRdb passed the RT-PCR reads through MiXCR, listing each CDR3 protein once. The sample lists hundreds of thousands of distinct CDR3 sequences; about a sixth were seen once. The specimen was blood, either unsorted or a sorted T cell fraction (not recorded which). The origin of the receptors is a human donor who was either an allogeneic HSCT recipient or a stem cell or donor lymphocyte infusion donor (not recorded which). It is not recorded whose cells these are; they may come from a transplant donor. Each CDR3 is given with its conserved first and last residue. D genes are given only for firm matches. Expanded clones get a size class; other rows say once, few or many, or leave the size out.

>.|TRBV7-9|.|15|TRBJ1-2
CASSPRRGSGGGYTF
TGTGCCAGCAGCCCCCGGCGGGGCTCCGGGGGTGGCTACACCTTC
>.|TRBV29-1|.|10|TRBJ2-7
CSVVGDEQYF
TGCAGCGTTGTGGGGGACGAGCAGTACTTC
>few|TRBV20-1|TRBD2|15|TRBJ2-1
CSARVPGGRGSEQFF
TGCAGTGCTAGAGTTCCGGGAGGCCGCGGAAGTGAGCAGTTCTTC
>many|TRBV4-3|.|16|TRBJ1-5
CASSQDGGSGRQPQHF
TGCGCCAGCAGCCAAGATGGTGGGTCGGGGAGACAGCCCCAGCATTTT
>.|TRBV7-3|.|14|TRBJ2-7
CASSLRGGDVEQYF
TGTGCCAGCAGCCTAAGGGGGGGAGACGTCGAGCAGTACTTC
>few|TRBV5-1|TRBD2|16|TRBJ2-3
CASSLDGGGDTDTQYF
TGCGCCAGCAGCTTGGATGGCGGGGGTGACACAGATACGCAGTATTTT
>few|TRBV25-1|.|15|TRBJ2-7
CASSKNRDNSYEQYF
TGTGCCAGCAGTAAAAACCGGGACAACTCCTACGAGCAGTACTTC
>.|TRBV20-1|.|14|TRBJ1-2
CSAIPGDRGYGYTF
TGCAGTGCTATTCCAGGGGATCGGGGCTATGGCTACACCTTC
>few|TRBV20-1|.|13|TRBJ1-1
CSAWANSNTEAFF
TGCAGTGCCTGGGCTAACTCAAACACTGAAGCTTTCTTT
>few|TRBV15|.|14|TRBJ2-1
CATSGQSSYNEQFF
TGTGCCACCAGCGGTCAGAGCTCCTACAATGAGCAGTTCTTC
>.|TRBV14|.|13|TRBJ2-2
CASSQFGTGELFF
TGTGCCAGCAGCCAATTTGGGACCGGGGAGCTGTTTTTT
>.|TRBV30|.|14|TRBJ2-2
CAWSNVAVTGELFF
TGTGCCTGGAGTAATGTAGCAGTCACCGGGGAGCTGTTTTTT
>.|TRBV5-1|.|14|TRBJ2-5
CASSLEGRIETQYF
TGCGCCAGCAGCTTGGAGGGACGGATAGAGACCCAGTACTTC
>few|TRBV5-1|TRBD1|20|TRBJ2-2
CASRFSGTGAFLPNTGELFF
TGCGCCAGCCGCTTCTCCGGGACAGGGGCCTTTCTCCCCAACACCGGGGAGCTGTTTTTT
>few|TRBV7-2|.|16|TRBJ1-2
CASSLGGAGAMTSYTF
TGTGCCAGCAGCTTAGGGGGGGCAGGGGCTATGACCAGCTACACCTTC
>.|TRBV11-3|.|14|TRBJ2-7
CASSERDSSYEQYF
TGTGCCAGCAGCGAAAGGGATAGCTCCTACGAGCAGTACTTC
>.|TRBV5-1|.|17|TRBJ1-1
CASRGPGPVPMNTEAFF
TGCGCCAGCAGGGGGCCGGGCCCGGTCCCCATGAACACTGAAGCTTTCTTT
>.|TRBV4-2|.|15|TRBJ2-1
CASSQDGDNYNEQFF
TGTGCCAGCAGCCAAGATGGGGATAATTACAATGAGCAGTTCTTC
>.|TRBV20-1|TRBD1|16|TRBJ1-6
CSAEGTGGFQSSPLHF
TGCAGTGCGGAAGGGACAGGTGGTTTCCAATCTTCACCCCTCCACTTT
>.|TRBV6-1|TRBD2|15|TRBJ2-1
CASNLLAGGWNEQFF
TGTGCCAGCAACTTACTAGCGGGAGGTTGGAATGAGCAGTTCTTC
>.|TRBV7-2|.|15|TRBJ2-6
CASSVVLSGANVLTF
TGTGCCAGCAGCGTCGTTCTCTCTGGGGCCAACGTCCTGACTTTC
>.|TRBV19|.|13|TRBJ1-1
CASKATLNTEAFF
TGTGCCAGTAAGGCGACCCTAAACACTGAAGCTTTCTTT
>few|TRBV6-4|.|15|TRBJ2-3
CASGDQAPITDTQYF
TGTGCCAGCGGGGATCAGGCCCCTATCACAGATACGCAGTATTTT
>.|TRBV27|.|15|TRBJ2-2
CASSLYGGYTGELFF
TGTGCCAGCAGTTTATATGGGGGGTACACCGGGGAGCTGTTTTTT
>few|TRBV3-1|TRBD2|17|TRBJ2-2
CASSHIFGTSGTGELFF
TGTGCCAGCAGCCACATCTTCGGGACTAGCGGCACCGGGGAGCTGTTTTTT
>few|TRBV6-1|TRBD2|17|TRBJ2-7
CASTPWWKREGFYEQYF
TGTGCCAGCACCCCCTGGTGGAAGAGGGAGGGTTTCTACGAGCAGTACTTC
>.|TRBV7-2|TRBD2|14|TRBJ2-7
CASSRAGGPLEQYF
TGTGCCAGCAGCCGAGCGGGGGGCCCTTTAGAGCAGTACTTC
>few|TRBV20-1|.|14|TRBJ1-2
CSARSWTAWDGYTF
TGCAGTGCTAGATCTTGGACCGCTTGGGATGGCTACACCTTC
>.|TRBV27|TRBD1|16|TRBJ2-1
CASSLRGQGSYNEQFF
TGTGCCAGCAGTTTAAGGGGACAGGGTTCCTACAATGAGCAGTTCTTC
>.|TRBV7-6|TRBD2|16|TRBJ2-1
CASSFHVGGAGNEQFF
TGTGCCAGCAGCTTTCACGTCGGGGGGGCGGGCAATGAGCAGTTCTTC
>.|TRBV25-1|.|13|TRBJ2-1
CASSEELDNEQFF
TGTGCCAGCAGTGAGGAGTTGGACAATGAGCAGTTCTTC
>few|TRBV25-1|.|14|TRBJ2-3
CASSEWSGTDTQYF
TGTGCCAGCAGTGAATGGAGCGGAACGGATACGCAGTATTTT
>few|TRBV2|TRBD1|16|TRBJ1-5
CASSEWRGQGNQPQHF
TGTGCCAGCAGTGAGTGGAGGGGGCAGGGCAATCAGCCCCAGCATTTT
>.|TRBV4-2|TRBD2|21|TRBJ2-5
CASSQVSRGLAGLKGQETQYF
TGTGCCAGCAGCCAAGTCTCGAGGGGTCTAGCGGGGCTTAAAGGGCAAGAGACCCAGTACTTC
>many|TRBV28|.|9|TRBJ1-1
CASGTEAFF
TGTGCCAGCGGCACTGAAGCTTTCTTT
>few|TRBV7-2|TRBD1|16|TRBJ2-4
CASSLGTGGYRNIQYF
TGTGCCAGCAGCTTAGGGACAGGGGGCTACCGGAACATTCAGTACTTC
>few|TRBV3-1|TRBD1|17|TRBJ2-3
CASSQEAGTGDTDTQYF
TGTGCCAGCAGCCAAGAAGCCGGGACAGGGGACACAGATACGCAGTATTTT
>many|TRBV7-9|.|15|TRBJ2-1
CASSFRGQKFNEQFF
TGTGCCAGCAGCTTTAGGGGACAAAAATTCAATGAGCAGTTCTTC
>many|TRBV12-3/TRBV12-4|.|13|TRBJ1-2
CASSLVQGYGYTF
TGTGCCAGCAGTTTGGTACAGGGTTATGGCTACACCTTC
>many|TRBV7-2|.|15|TRBJ2-3
CASSLIPTGPDTQYF
TGTGCCAGCAGCTTAATTCCTACTGGTCCGGATACGCAGTATTTT
>.|TRBV7-9|TRBD2|16|TRBJ2-2
CASSDTSGRATGELFF
TGTGCCAGCAGCGATACTAGCGGGAGGGCCACCGGGGAGCTGTTTTTT